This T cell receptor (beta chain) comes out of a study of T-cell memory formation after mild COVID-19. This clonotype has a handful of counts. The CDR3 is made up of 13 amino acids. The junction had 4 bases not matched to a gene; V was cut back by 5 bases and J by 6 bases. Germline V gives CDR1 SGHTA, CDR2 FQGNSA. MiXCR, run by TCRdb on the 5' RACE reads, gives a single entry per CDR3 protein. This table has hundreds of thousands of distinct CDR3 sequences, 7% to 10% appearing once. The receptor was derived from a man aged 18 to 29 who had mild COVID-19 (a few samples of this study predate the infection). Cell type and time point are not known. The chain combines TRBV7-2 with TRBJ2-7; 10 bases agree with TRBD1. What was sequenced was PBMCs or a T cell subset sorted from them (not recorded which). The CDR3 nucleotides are TGTGCCAGCAGCGCGGACAGGGGGAGCGAGCAGTACTTC. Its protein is CASSADRGSEQYF.